Sequencing of this T cell receptor beta chain was carried out in a study of T cells after yellow fever vaccination. The CDR3 is 14 amino acids. V lost 5 bases, J lost 0 bases, and 5 bases stayed unmatched. CDR1 and CDR2 from the germline V gene are DFQATT and SNEGSKA (reference sequence). TCR cDNA was made by 5'RACE template switching, adding a universal primer site and UMIs. TCRdb used MiXCR to reprocess the 5' RACE reads, holding one entry per CDR3 protein. The data show about 320,000 distinct CDR3 sequences, approximately 4.5% seen once. This clonotype has ten or more counts. Its cognate antigen is unknown. Study-level results: The CD4 and CD8 compartments had a small share of their clonotypes in common. The study found a weaker secondary response that peaked faster, day 5 versus 15. Re-detected after boosting: most primary clones, 96% of CD4 and about 90% of CD8.

This chain joins TRBV20-1 and TRBJ2-3; 7 bases are shared with TRBD2. This receptor was identified in a man between 18 and 29 years old who received the YFV17D yellow fever vaccine. Material: PBMCs, obtained 15 days after the yellow fever booster vaccination. CDR3 in amino acids: CSAGSGVSTDTQYF. In DNA, the CDR3 is TGCAGTGCTGGGAGCGGGGTTAGCACAGATACGCAGTATTTT.